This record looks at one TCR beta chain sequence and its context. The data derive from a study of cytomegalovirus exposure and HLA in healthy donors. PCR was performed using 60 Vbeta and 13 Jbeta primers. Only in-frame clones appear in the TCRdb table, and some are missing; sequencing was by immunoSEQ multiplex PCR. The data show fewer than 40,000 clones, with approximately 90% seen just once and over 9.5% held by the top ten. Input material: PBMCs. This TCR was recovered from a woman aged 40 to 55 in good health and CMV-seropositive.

CDR3 in amino acids: CASSLVLAEAYEQYF. As DNA, the CDR3 is TGTGCCAGCAGCTTAGTTCTAGCGGAGGCCTACGAGCAGTACTTC. The V call is TRBV7-9, the J call TRBJ2-7; 7 bases align to TRBD2. CDR1 is SEHNR, CDR2 FQNEAQ, per germline (reference sequence). Trimming cost V 1 base and J 2 bases; bases outside gene matches: 5. This CDR3 comprises 15 residues.